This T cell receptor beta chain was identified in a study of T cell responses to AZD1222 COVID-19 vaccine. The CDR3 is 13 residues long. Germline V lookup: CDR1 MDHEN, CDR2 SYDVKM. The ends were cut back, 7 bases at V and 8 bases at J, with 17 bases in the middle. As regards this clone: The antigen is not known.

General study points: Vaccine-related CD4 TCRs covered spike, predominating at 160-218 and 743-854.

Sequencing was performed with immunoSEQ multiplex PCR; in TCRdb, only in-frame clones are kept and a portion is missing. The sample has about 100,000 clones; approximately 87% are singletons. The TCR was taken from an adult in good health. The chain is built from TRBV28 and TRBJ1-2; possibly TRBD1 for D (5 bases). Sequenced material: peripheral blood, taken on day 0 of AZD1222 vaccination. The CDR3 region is CASIPGGGWGYTF. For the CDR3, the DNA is TGTGCCAGCATCCCGGGTGGGGGATGGGGCTACACCTTC.